The clone carrying this T cell receptor (beta chain) was seen repeatedly, ten times or more. No antigen is known for it. The data derive from a study of regulatory T cells in long-lasting Graves disease. The time point was: newly diagnosed GD, antithyroid drugs for less than 3 months. There was RNA extracted from PBMCs, and the TCR library was made from it. According to the study, TCR beta libraries were built with iRepertoire HTBI primers and CDR3-region Arm-PCR. TCRdb fed the multiplex PCR reads into MiXCR, producing one record per CDR3 protein. Of fewer than 400,000 distinct CDR3 sequences listed, roughly 18% are singletons. General study findings and limits: Comparison showed that persistent patients shared more public clonotypes (about 2,700) than new patients (approximately 870).

Germline trimming cut 5 bases from V and 4 bases from J; bases unmatched to any gene: 13. The germline gives CDR1 SEHNR, CDR2 FQNEAQ (reference sequence). CDR3 length: 17 residues. The J gene is TRBJ2-2, the V gene TRBV7-9, with 7 bases identical to TRBD2. The clonotype comes from a female donor with Graves disease. Material: peripheral blood mononuclear cells (PBMCs), obtained at new diagnosis, from a patient treated with antithyroid drugs. This CDR3 reads CASSPGWGREGTGELFF. The DNA of the CDR3 is TGTGCCAGCAGCCCCGGCTGGGGCAGGGAGGGCACCGGGGAGCTGTTTTTT.